This T cell receptor (beta chain) appears in the sequencing data of a study of T cells in Graves' hyperthyroidism and ophthalmopathy. RNA transcripts were the template for amplifying TCR beta CDR3 regions. First-round RT-PCR with HTBI primers amplified the TCR CDR3 region. A single record per CDR3 protein comes from TCRdb applying MiXCR to the multiplex PCR reads. The sample lists around 56,000 distinct CDR3 sequences; approximately 53% were seen once. The sample holds many counts of this clonotype. The CDR3 spans 13 residues. V lost 4 bases, J lost 4 bases, and 10 bases lay in between. Germline V lookup: CDR1 SGHAT, CDR2 FQNNGV.

The J gene is TRBJ1-1, the V gene TRBV11-2, with no clear D. This clonotype originated in an older woman with Graves' ophthalmopathy. Source material: blood. DNA for the CDR3: TGTGCCAGCAGCTCTGGGGTGAGCACTGAAGCTTTCTTT. Translating gives CASSSGVSTEAFF.